This TCR beta chain was captured in a study of cytomegalovirus exposure and HLA in healthy donors. V lost 7 bases to trimming and J lost 1 base; unmatched junction nucleotides: 4. Looked up from germline, CDR1 is MDHEN and CDR2 is SYDVKM. CDR3 length: 14 residues. This clone was picked up one time. Antigen: not known. Primers: 60 Vbeta forward and 13 Jbeta reverse. Measured with immunoSEQ multiplex PCR; TCRdb has only the in-frame clones, and not every one. The repertoire holds about 140,000 clones, with less than 85% as singletons. Notes on the study in general: The productive fraction for most TCR beta V segments was about 87% or about 30% in an earlier analysis. Sequencing likely produced, as an artifact, a cluster of highly shared sequence variants. Usually a TCR sequence was rare, but some public TCRs were found in many donors. What a later analysis showed was that several of the most significant clusters appeared linked to common viral pathogens.

The source of this sequence is a woman aged 50 to 60 in good health and CMV-seropositive. This sequence joins TRBV28 and TRBJ2-1; 7 nucleotides line up with TRBD2. Sequencing was done on a sample of PBMCs. CDR3 region: CASIPSGSYNEQFF. The CDR3 nucleotides are TGTGCCAGCATCCCTAGCGGTTCCTACAATGAGCAGTTCTTC.